A selection of T cell receptor beta chains follows, all from one sample in a study of blood T cell repertoires in COVID-19. Here immunoSEQ multiplex PCR was the method, and the copy in TCRdb shows in-frame clones only, minus some. The profile shows some 220,000 clones, around four fifths of them singletons. The sample comprised peripheral blood. The receptors here all came from a woman of 80 years or more with active or convalescent COVID-19. The CDR3 runs from the conserved cysteine through the conserved F or W.

cdr3_length v_call cdr3_aa
18 TRBV7-3 CASSLISGGRGRITEAFF
17 TRBV5-4 CASSLGTSGSWGETQYF
15 TRBV19 CASSKGDRGVYGYTF
16 TRBV6-5 CASSYSGSTGLREQYF
13 TRBV7-2 CASSLAGTREQFF
15 TRBV18 CASSPSTGAGYGYTF
16 TRBV4-3 CASSRGTQDRSRGYTF
13 TRBV2 CASSELPNTEAFF
16 TRBV18 CASSPQGAFSNQPQHF
17 TRBV6-2/TRBV6-3 CASRPTGTGEGRYGYTF
15 TRBV24-1 CATSDDNRVVSPLHF
15 TRBV11-2 CASSLGGTSGYEQYF
15 TRBV4-1 CASSQVGESYNEQFF
13 TRBV18 CAVAGASTDTQYF
14 TRBV5-1 CASSLGVSNTEAFF
15 TRBV7-9 CASSQGTGGYYEQYF
16 TRBV5-4 CASSSGLAGINYEQYF
14 TRBV6-2/TRBV6-3 CASSYPGTYNEQFF
15 TRBV29-1 CSVEDEGDRGNTIYF
16 TRBV9 CASSVGGGKSYNEQFF
9 TRBV30 CAWNSRGGF
16 TRBV7-2 CASSRTSGGIYNEQFF
12 TRBV5-1 CASSRESGELFF
14 TRBV2 CASSATSSGNEQFF
15 TRBV6-5 CASRIRVYSNQPQHF
16 TRBV7-2 CASSPGAGGRIYEQYF
16 TRBV11-3 CASSPGQHLSYNEQFF
16 TRBV19 CASSSTESWGANVLTF
15 TRBV28 CASSFSDRRNYGYTF
13 TRBV5-1 CASSFTGATEAFF
16 TRBV4-2 CASSQLPGQGYPPLHF
12 TRBV28 CASKTDSYGYTF
14 TRBV7-8 CASSLEGQGPGYTF
13 TRBV7-2 CASSLEPVQGLFF
16 TRBV5-4 CASSPGQDQDTGELFF
12 TRBV6-5 CASLTGGYEQYF
13 TRBV10-3 CAISEGGNQPQHF
14 TRBV4-1 CASSQGARRGGYTF
15 TRBV3-1/TRBV3-2 CASSQQPRTSGEQYF